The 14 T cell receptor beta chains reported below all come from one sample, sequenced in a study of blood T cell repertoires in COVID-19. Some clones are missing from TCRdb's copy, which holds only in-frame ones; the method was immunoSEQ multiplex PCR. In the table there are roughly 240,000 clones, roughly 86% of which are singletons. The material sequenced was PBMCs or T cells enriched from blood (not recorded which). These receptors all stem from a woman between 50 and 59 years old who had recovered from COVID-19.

CDR3 DNA: TGCGCCAGCAGCGACGGGACAGGGAGGACGTACGAGCAGTACTTC. Translated: CASSDGTGRTYEQYF. The rearrangement joins TRBV5-1 to TRBJ2-7; 9 bases are a match to TRBD1. Germline V gene lookup returns CDR1 SGHRS and CDR2 YFSETQ. This CDR3 is 15 amino acids long. The V and J ends lost 4 bases and 4 bases, in that order; junction bases with no gene match: 9.

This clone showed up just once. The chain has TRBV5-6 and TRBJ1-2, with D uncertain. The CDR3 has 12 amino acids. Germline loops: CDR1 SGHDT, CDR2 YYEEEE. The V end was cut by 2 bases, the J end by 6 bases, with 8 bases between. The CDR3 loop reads CASSFELDGYTF. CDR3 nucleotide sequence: TGTGCCAGCAGCTTCGAGTTGGATGGCTACACCTTC.

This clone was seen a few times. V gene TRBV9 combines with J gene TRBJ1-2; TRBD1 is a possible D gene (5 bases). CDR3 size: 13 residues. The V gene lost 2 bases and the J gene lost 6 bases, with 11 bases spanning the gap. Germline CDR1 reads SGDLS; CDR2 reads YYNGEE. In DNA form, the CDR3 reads TGTGCCAGCAGCGTCAGGGAAGGGAATGGCTACACCTTC. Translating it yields CASSVREGNGYTF.

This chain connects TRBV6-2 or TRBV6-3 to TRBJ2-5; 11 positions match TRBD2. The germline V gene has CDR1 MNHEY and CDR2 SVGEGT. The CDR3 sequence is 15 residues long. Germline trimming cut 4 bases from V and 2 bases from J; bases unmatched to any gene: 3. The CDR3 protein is CASSLGLAEQETQYF. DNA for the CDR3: TGTGCCAGCAGTTTGGGACTAGCGGAACAAGAGACCCAGTACTTC.

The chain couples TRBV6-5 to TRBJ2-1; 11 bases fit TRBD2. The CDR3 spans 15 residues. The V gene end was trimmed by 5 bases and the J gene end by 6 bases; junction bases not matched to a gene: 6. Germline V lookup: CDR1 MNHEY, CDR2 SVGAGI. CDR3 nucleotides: TGTGCCAGCAGTCCCACTAGCGGGAGTCCCAATGAGCAGTTCTTC. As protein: CASSPTSGSPNEQFF.

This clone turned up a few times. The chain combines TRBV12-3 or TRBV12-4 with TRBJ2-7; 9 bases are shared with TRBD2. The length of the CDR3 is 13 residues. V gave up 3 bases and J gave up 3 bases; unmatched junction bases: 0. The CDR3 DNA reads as TGTGCCAGCAGTTTTAGCGGGAGCTACGAGCAGTACTTC. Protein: CASSFSGSYEQYF.

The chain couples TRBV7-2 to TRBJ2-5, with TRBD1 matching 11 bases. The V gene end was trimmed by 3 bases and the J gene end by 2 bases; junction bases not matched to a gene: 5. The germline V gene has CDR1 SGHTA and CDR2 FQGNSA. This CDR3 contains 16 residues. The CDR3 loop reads CASSLGQGGNQETQYF. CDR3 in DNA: TGTGCCAGCAGCTTGGGACAGGGGGGCAATCAAGAGACCCAGTACTTC.

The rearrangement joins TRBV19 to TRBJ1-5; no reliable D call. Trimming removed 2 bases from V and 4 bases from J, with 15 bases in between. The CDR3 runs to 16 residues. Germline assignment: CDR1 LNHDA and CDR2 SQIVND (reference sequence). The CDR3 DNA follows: TGTGCCAGTAGTATACCACCTGTCAGTACGAATCAGCCCCAGCATTTT. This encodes CASSIPPVSTNQPQHF.

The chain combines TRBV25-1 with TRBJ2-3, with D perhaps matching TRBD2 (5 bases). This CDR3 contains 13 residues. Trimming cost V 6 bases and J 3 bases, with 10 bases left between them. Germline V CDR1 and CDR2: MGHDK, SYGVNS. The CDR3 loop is CASRRSGTDTQYF. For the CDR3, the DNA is TGTGCCAGCAGGCGATCGGGGACAGATACGCAGTATTTT.

The CDR3 DNA sequence: TGTGCCAGCAGTGTACTAGACTACAATGAGCAGTTCTTC. Its protein product is CASSVLDYNEQFF. J is TRBJ2-1 and V is TRBV2, with a weak D call TRBD2 (5 bases). Trimming removed 4 bases at V and 3 bases at J, with 7 bases between. Germline V lookup: CDR1 SNHLY, CDR2 FYNNEI. The CDR3 runs to 13 residues.

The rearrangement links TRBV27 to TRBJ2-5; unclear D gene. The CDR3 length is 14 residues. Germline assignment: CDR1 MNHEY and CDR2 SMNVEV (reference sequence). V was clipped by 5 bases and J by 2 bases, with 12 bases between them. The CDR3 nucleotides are TGTGCCAGCAGTCCCTCATACAATCAAGAGACCCAGTACTTC. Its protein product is CASSPSYNQETQYF.

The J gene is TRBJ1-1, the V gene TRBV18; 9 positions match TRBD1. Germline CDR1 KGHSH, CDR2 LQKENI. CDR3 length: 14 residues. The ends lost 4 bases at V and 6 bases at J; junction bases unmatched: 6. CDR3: CASSRDRGWAEAFF. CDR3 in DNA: TGTGCCAGCTCACGAGACAGGGGGTGGGCTGAAGCTTTCTTT. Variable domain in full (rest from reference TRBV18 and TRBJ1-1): NAGVMQNPRHLVRRRGQEARLRCSPMKGHSHVYWYRQLPEEGLKFMVYLQKENIIDESGMPKERFSAEFPKEGPSILRIQQVVRGDSAAYFCASSRDRGWAEAFFGQGTRLTVV.

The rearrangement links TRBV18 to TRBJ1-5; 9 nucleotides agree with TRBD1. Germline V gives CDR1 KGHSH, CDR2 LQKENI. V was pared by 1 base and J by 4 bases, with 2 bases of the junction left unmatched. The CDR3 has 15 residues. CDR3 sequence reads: CASSPLDRGNQPQHF. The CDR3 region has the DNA TGTGCCAGCTCACCACTGGACAGGGGAAATCAGCCCCAGCATTTT.

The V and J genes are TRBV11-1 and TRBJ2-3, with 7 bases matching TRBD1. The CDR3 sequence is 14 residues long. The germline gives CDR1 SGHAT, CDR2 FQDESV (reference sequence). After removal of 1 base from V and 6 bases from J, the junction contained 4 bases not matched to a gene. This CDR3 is CASSLGGGRDTQYF. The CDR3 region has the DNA TGTGCCAGCAGCTTAGGAGGGGGCCGGGATACGCAGTATTTT.